These 22 T cell receptor beta chains share one sample of origin, sequenced in a study of shared clonotypes between healthy human individuals. Data came from immunoSEQ multiplex PCR; TCRdb stores just in-frame clones and leaves some out. This sample carries 550,000 to 650,000 clones, about 96% of them seen once, and the ten largest clones take about 0.12%. Naive CD8 cells lacked CD45RO and underwent positive selection for CCR7, leaving out terminally differentiated effector memory CD45RA+ cells. Sequencing was performed on naive CD8+ T cells sorted from blood. Receptors originate from a woman in her 30s in good health.

The chain joins TRBV30 to TRBJ1-5; maybe TRBD1 (6 bases). CDR3 size: 15 residues. V was cut by 2 bases and J by 3 bases, with 14 bases left in between. The germline V gene has CDR1 GTSNPN and CDR2 SVGIG (reference sequence). CDR3 in DNA: TGTGCCTGGAGTTCAGGGGCCGCTTCCAATCAGCCCCAGCATTTT. This sequence encodes CAWSSGAASNQPQHF.

The DNA of the CDR3 is TGTGCCAGCAGCAATAGACAGGGGATTATGAACACTGAAGCTTTCTTT. Its protein is CASSNRQGIMNTEAFF. The chain employs TRBV5-8 and TRBJ1-1, with 8 positions matching TRBD1. The length of the CDR3 is 16 residues. The J segment lost 0 bases and the V segment lost 4 bases, leaving 8 bases of the junction unmatched. Looked up from germline, CDR1 is SGHTS and CDR2 is YDEGEE.

This chain links TRBV7-9 with TRBJ2-1; possibly TRBD2 for D (5 bases). Trimming removed 2 bases from V and 6 bases from J, with 17 bases in between. The CDR3 is 16 amino acids. Germline CDR1 reads SEHNR; CDR2 reads FQNEAQ (reference sequence). For the CDR3, the DNA is TGTGCCAGCAGCTTATCAGGACTGGCCCCCCTCAATGAGCAGTTCTTC. This gives the protein CASSLSGLAPLNEQFF. The entire variable domain, with the rest obtained from reference TRBV7-9 and TRBJ2-1, is as follows: DTGVSQNPRHKITKRGQNVTFRCDPISEHNRLYWYRQTLGQGPEFLTYFQNEAQLEKSRLLSDRFSAERPKGSFSTLEIQRTEQGDSAMYLCASSLSGLAPLNEQFFGPGTRLTVL.

The chain employs TRBV7-8 and TRBJ2-1, with 10 bases identical to TRBD2. From germline, CDR1 is SGHVS and CDR2 FQNEAQ. The CDR3 sequence is 13 residues long. The J segment lost 3 bases and the V segment lost 8 bases, leaving 1 base of the junction unmatched. The CDR3 region is CASLAGDYNEQFF. DNA for the CDR3: TGTGCCAGCCTAGCGGGAGACTACAATGAGCAGTTCTTC.

This clone was seen a single time. CDR3 protein: CASNLSGGTGTGELFF. Here the CDR3 DNA reads TGTGCCAGCAACCTCTCAGGGGGGACAGGGACCGGGGAGCTGTTTTTT. The V gene is TRBV27, the J gene TRBJ2-2, with 9 bases that match TRBD1. This CDR3 spans 16 amino acids. J gave up 5 bases and V 7 bases, and 11 bases lay outside the gene matches. CDR1 MNHEY and CDR2 SMNVEV come from the germline V gene (reference sequence).

This rearrangement joins TRBV4-1 to TRBJ2-1; a weak D match, TRBD2 (5 bases). The CDR3 covers 14 residues. V shed 3 bases and J shed 11 bases, with 17 bases lying between them. CDR1 is MGHRA and CDR2 is YSYEKL in the germline V gene. The CDR3 reads CASSHVRISGQQFF. The CDR3 DNA follows: TGCGCCAGCAGCCACGTTCGGATCAGCGGACAGCAGTTCTTC.

The chain couples TRBV27 to TRBJ2-1; 7 bases agree with TRBD2. This CDR3 comprises 14 residues. The germline CDR1 and CDR2 sequences are MNHEY and SMNVEV (reference sequence). With V trimmed by 4 bases and J by 6 bases, 6 bases remained unmatched. CDR3: CASSYVGGGNEQFF. CDR3 DNA sequence: TGTGCCAGCAGTTACGTGGGGGGGGGCAATGAGCAGTTCTTC.

V is TRBV19 and J is TRBJ2-7; the D is unclear. V dropped 4 bases and J dropped 2 bases, with 9 bases sitting between them. The CDR3 loop spans 13 amino acids. Germline CDR1 is LNHDA and CDR2 is SQIVND (reference sequence). The CDR3 DNA reads TGTGCCAGTAGTAACGACGTCGCCTACGAGCAGTACTTC. Its protein product is CASSNDVAYEQYF.

The chain carries TRBV30 and TRBJ2-7; a possible D gene is TRBD2 (6 bases). CDR1 and CDR2 from the germline V gene are GTSNPN and SVGIG (reference sequence). Trimming removed 4 bases at V and 2 bases at J, with 18 bases between. The CDR3 is 15 residues long. This chain's CDR3 is CAWTDQWGEAYEQYF. The CDR3 DNA is TGTGCCTGGACCGACCAGTGGGGGGAAGCCTACGAGCAGTACTTC.

The J gene is TRBJ2-3, the V gene TRBV5-1; TRBD2 might be the D (6 bases). The CDR3 loop spans 15 amino acids. Trimming removed 0 bases at V and 3 bases at J, with 11 bases between. Germline V gene data show CDR1 as SGHRS and CDR2 as YFSETQ. DNA of the CDR3: TGCGCCAGCAGCTTGGCGGGAGTCCGGACAGATACGCAGTATTTT. This gives the protein CASSLAGVRTDTQYF.

J is TRBJ1-1 and V is TRBV27; the D gene is possibly TRBD1 (5 bases). The CDR3 is 14 residues long. The germline V and J ends were trimmed by 7 bases and 1 base, with 13 bases remaining between them. Germline V lookup: CDR1 MNHEY, CDR2 SMNVEV (reference sequence). The CDR3 nucleotides read TGTGCCAGCACCCTGGGGGGACGGAACACTGAAGCTTTCTTT. It yields the protein CASTLGGRNTEAFF.

This chain links TRBV5-4 with TRBJ2-7; TRBD2 aligns across 7 bases. This CDR3 spans 12 amino acids. Germline loops: CDR1 SGHNT, CDR2 YYREEE (reference sequence). V gave up 1 base and J gave up 6 bases; unmatched junction bases: 1. The CDR3 region is CASSLSGVEQYF. The CDR3 region has the DNA TGTGCCAGCAGCTTGAGCGGGGTCGAGCAGTACTTC.

V is TRBV19 and J is TRBJ1-1; no clear D gene. Germline values: CDR1 LNHDA, CDR2 SQIVND (reference sequence). The CDR3 extends over 13 amino acids. V gave up 7 bases and J gave up 1 base, with 10 bases separating them. The DNA for the CDR3 is TGTGCCAGTAACCCGGACGGGAACACTGAAGCTTTCTTT. Translated, it gives CASNPDGNTEAFF.

The chain joins TRBV7-8 to TRBJ2-7, with D possibly TRBD2 on 6 matching bases. CDR3 length equals 13 residues. CDR1 and CDR2 from the germline V gene are SGHVS and FQNEAQ. V lost 4 bases, J lost 1 base, and 8 bases lay in between. The DNA of the CDR3 is TGTGCCAGCAGCTGGGGAGGATCCTACGAGCAGTACTTC. Its protein product is CASSWGGSYEQYF.

The CDR3 is CASSPGTF. CDR3 nucleotide sequence: TGTGCCAGCAGCCCGGGGACCTTC. The chain uses TRBV9 and TRBJ1-2, with D uncertain. Germline-derived CDR1 and CDR2 are SGDLS and YYNGEE. V was trimmed by 4 bases and J by 14 bases, leaving 6 bases between them. The CDR3 totals 8 residues. The full variable domain, completed using reference TRBV9 and TRBJ1-2, is DSGVTQTPKHLITATGQRVTLRCSPRSGDLSVYWYQQSLDQGLQFLIQYYNGEERAKGNILERFSAQQFPDLHSELNLSSLELGDSALYFCASSPGTFGSGTRLTVV.

The chain has TRBV28 and TRBJ2-1; 9 bases map to TRBD2. Per the germline V gene, CDR1 is MDHEN and CDR2 is SYDVKM. The CDR3 has 16 residues. J was trimmed by 10 bases and V by 5 bases; bases with no gene match: 15. DNA for the CDR3: TGTGCCAGCAGTCCCATAGCGGGAGTTTTTTTAGGGGAGCAGTTCTTC. Protein product: CASSPIAGVFLGEQFF.

The V gene is TRBV29-1, the J gene TRBJ2-7, with TRBD2 as a possible D gene (6 bases). V gave up 5 bases and J gave up 2 bases, with 16 bases separating them. CDR3 length: 14 amino acids. CDR1 and CDR2 from the germline V gene are SQVTM and ANQGSEA. This chain's CDR3 is CSVSPETSTYEQYF. For the CDR3, the DNA is TGCAGCGTTAGCCCGGAGACTAGTACCTACGAGCAGTACTTC.

The chain is built from TRBV10-1 and TRBJ2-7; 12 bases align to TRBD1. Germline V gene lookup returns CDR1 WNHNN and CDR2 SYGVQD (reference sequence). The junction had 10 bases not matched to a gene; V was cut back by 4 bases and J by 6 bases. CDR3 size: 16 residues. The CDR3 nucleotides are TGCGCCAGCAGTGCGACTCCGGGACAGGGGGCTGCCGAGCAGTACTTC. Translation: CASSATPGQGAAEQYF.

This sequence joins TRBV11-2 and TRBJ2-7; 7 nucleotides line up with TRBD1. The V segment lost 1 base and the J segment 3 bases; nucleotides outside the gene matches: 9. This CDR3 is 16 amino acids long. Germline V gives CDR1 SGHAT, CDR2 FQNNGV. CDR3 coding DNA: TGTGCCAGCAGCTTAGCCTTGATGGGACAGATCTACGAGCAGTACTTC. Translated, it gives CASSLALMGQIYEQYF.

The genes are TRBV27 and TRBJ2-7; D perhaps matches TRBD2 (7 bases). CDR3 size: 17 residues. The germline V gene encodes CDR1 MNHEY and CDR2 SMNVEV (reference sequence). Trimming took off 6 bases at V and 4 bases at J, with 25 bases between the two ends. The CDR3 sequence: CASSPSAGAGVGYEQYF. CDR3 coding DNA: TGTGCCAGCAGCCCCTCGGCGGGGGCGGGAGTAGGGTACGAGCAGTACTTC.

This clone was observed once. This chain uses TRBV13 with TRBJ2-2; D gene ambiguous. The CDR3 length is 13 residues. Germline loops: CDR1 PRHDT, CDR2 FYEKMQ (reference sequence). Trimming stripped 2 bases from V and 5 bases from J, with 6 bases between. The CDR3 sequence is CASSLLGTGELFF. The CDR3 DNA reads as TGTGCCAGCAGCTTATTGGGGACCGGGGAGCTGTTTTTT.

The rearrangement links TRBV7-9 to TRBJ2-7; no definite D call. The V end was cut by 5 bases, the J end by 2 bases, with 16 bases between. The CDR3 has 15 residues. Germline lookup yields CDR1 SEHNR and CDR2 FQNEAQ (reference sequence). CDR3 sequence (DNA): TGTGCCAGCAGCCCCCGAATGGCGTCCCCCTACGAGCAGTACTTC. It encodes CASSPRMASPYEQYF.